This T cell receptor beta chain originates from a study of T cells in Graves' hyperthyroidism and ophthalmopathy. RNA transcripts provided the source from which TCR beta CDR3 regions were amplified. RT-PCR in the first round (using the HTBI primer set) targeted the TCR CDR3. From the multiplex PCR reads, TCRdb called clonotypes with MiXCR, one entry per CDR3 protein. The data hold 700,000 or so distinct CDR3 sequences, with approximately 16% observed a single time. The table lists this clonotype with a few counts. The CDR3 sequence is 15 residues long. Germline CDR1 is SGHTA and CDR2 is FQGNSA. The V gene lost 5 bases and the J gene lost 3 bases, with 17 bases spanning the gap.

The sequence was collected from a young man with Graves' hyperthyroidism. Sequencing was done on a sample of blood. V and J are TRBV7-2 and TRBJ2-7, with D maybe TRBD1 (6 bases). CDR3 residues: CASSLTGQLGYEQYF. CDR3 in DNA: TGTGCCAGCAGCCTAACCGGACAGTTAGGCTACGAGCAGTACTTC.